This T cell receptor (beta chain) emerged from a study of T cell responses to AZD1222 COVID-19 vaccine. Study findings and constraints: Unmutated variant regions reportedly attract nearly half of all spike-specific TCRs. Breadth and depth of Spike-specific TCRs rose after two AZD1222 doses. Dominant at 160-218 and 743-854, vaccine-associated CD4 TCRs also spanned spike.

Assay used: immunoSEQ multiplex PCR; TCRdb lists only in-frame clones, some missing. The sample lists around 110,000 clones, 87% occurring once. With 3 bases removed from V and 11 bases from J, the gap between germline ends came to 16 bases. CDR3 length: 13 amino acids. CDR1 KGHSH and CDR2 LQKENI come from the germline V gene. Notes on this clone: The antigen is not known.

The sample was peripheral blood, taken on day 0 of AZD1222 vaccination. V gene TRBV18 combines with J gene TRBJ1-1; no firm D call. The TCR was taken from an adult in good health. In nucleotides, the CDR3 is TGTGCCAGCTCACCCACGGGATCCGTGGAGGCTTTCTTT. This sequence encodes CASSPTGSVEAFF.